This section outlines one T cell receptor (beta chain) sequence together with its context. Antigen specificity is unknown. With 3 bases removed from V and 2 bases from J, the gap between germline ends came to 15 bases. CDR3 length: 16 amino acids. CDR1 SGDLS and CDR2 YYNGEE come from the germline V gene. There were TCR beta CDR3 regions amplified from RNA transcripts. Researchers ran a first-round RT-PCR on the TCR CDR3 using the HTBI primer set. MiXCR, applied by TCRdb to the multiplex PCR reads, yields one record per CDR3 protein. The sample lists more than 150,000 distinct CDR3 sequences; about a sixth were seen once. Uncontrolled infections, other autoimmune diseases, pregnancy or lactation led to exclusion of patients. The sample originates from a study of T cells in Graves' hyperthyroidism and ophthalmopathy. Study results and caveats: In the analysis, a 13 V-J model separated ophthalmopathy from stable hyperthyroidism.

The chain combines TRBV9 with TRBJ1-3; D possibly corresponds to TRBD1 (5 bases). The TCR was taken from a woman in her fifties or sixties with Graves' hyperthyroidism. Input material: blood. CDR3 residues: CASSGNLGPAGNTIYF. CDR3 in DNA: TGTGCCAGCAGCGGAAATTTGGGGCCGGCTGGAAACACCATATATTTT.